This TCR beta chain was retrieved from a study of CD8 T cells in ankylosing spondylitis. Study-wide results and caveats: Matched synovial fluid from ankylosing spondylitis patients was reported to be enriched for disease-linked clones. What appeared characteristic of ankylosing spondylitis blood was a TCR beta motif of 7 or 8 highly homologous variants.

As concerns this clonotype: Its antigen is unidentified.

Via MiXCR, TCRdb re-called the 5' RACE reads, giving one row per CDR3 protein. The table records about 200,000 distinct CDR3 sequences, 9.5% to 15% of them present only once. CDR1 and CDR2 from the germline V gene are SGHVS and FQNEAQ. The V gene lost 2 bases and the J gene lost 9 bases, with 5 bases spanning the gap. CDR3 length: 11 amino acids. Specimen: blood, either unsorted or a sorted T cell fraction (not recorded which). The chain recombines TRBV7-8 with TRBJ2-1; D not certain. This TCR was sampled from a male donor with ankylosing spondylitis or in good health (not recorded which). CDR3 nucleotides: TGTGCCAGCAGCTTACTGGGTGAGCAGTTCTTC. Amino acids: CASSLLGEQFF.